The T cell receptor (beta chain) under discussion was sequenced for a study of siplizumab effects on memory and regulatory T cells. General study results and limits: Only a minor fraction of alloreactive clones mapped to unstimulated subsets. The study found that mappable alloreactive CD4+ clones averaged approximately 69% Treg-derived with siplizumab and 25% to 30% in controls. Tregs proliferating in siplizumab cultures lacked confirmation of their suppressive function. An assignable naive or memory phenotype was lacking in roughly 80-97% of proliferating CD4+ or CD8+ clones.

The V end lost 7 bases, the J end lost 7 bases, and 19 bases lay between the germline ends. Germline CDR1 and CDR2: MNHEY and SVGAGI. The CDR3 totals 14 residues. A note on this clone: The antigen is unknown.

The data were produced by immunoSEQ multiplex PCR, yet TCRdb's version contains in-frame clones alone and is incomplete. The sample shows 70,000 to 100,000 clones, 95% to 97% of them seen only once. The sequenced sample consisted of naive CD4+ T cells sorted from blood. The chain recombines TRBV6-5 with TRBJ1-1; D possibly corresponds to TRBD1 (5 bases). The origin of this receptor is a human donor in good health. The CDR3 is CASTSTGASGEAFF. For the CDR3, the DNA is TGTGCCAGCACTAGCACAGGAGCGTCCGGTGAAGCTTTCTTT.